This T cell receptor beta chain originates from a study of cytomegalovirus exposure and HLA in healthy donors. Amplification used 60 Vbeta primers and 13 Jbeta primers. Original analysis: Later work found 80 million or so unique TCR beta chains, with roughly 11 million shared. The table came from immunoSEQ multiplex PCR; TCRdb's copy has only in-frame clones and leaves some out. V and J calls and clone size come straight from that table; D and trimming were deduced from the DNA. The listing records about 41,000 clones. The CDR3 length is 16 residues. V gave up 2 bases and J gave up 6 bases; unmatched junction bases: 5. Germline assignment: CDR1 SGDLS and CDR2 YYNGEE.

Sequenced sample: PBMCs. The clonotype comes from a man aged 25-45 years in good health and CMV-seronegative. The rearrangement uses TRBV9 and TRBJ2-1; 13 bases map to TRBD2. The CDR3 sequence is CASSVATSGGGNEQFF. The CDR3 coding sequence is TGTGCCAGCAGCGTCGCCACTAGCGGGGGGGGCAATGAGCAGTTCTTC.